The 17 T cell receptor beta chains below were found in one sample sequenced in a study of CD8 T cells in ankylosing spondylitis. MiXCR was run by TCRdb on the 5' RACE reads, yielding one entry per CDR3 protein. The table has 25,000 to 30,000 distinct CDR3 sequences, 7.9% seen once; the top ten hold around 30%. The sequenced sample was blood. All receptors come from a male donor with ankylosing spondylitis or in good health (not recorded which).

The genes are TRBV28 and TRBJ2-1; 9 bases map to TRBD2. V lost 2 bases and J lost 7; bases outside the gene matches: 9. Germline V gene sequence: CDR1 MDHEN, CDR2 SYDVKM. The CDR3 contains 16 residues. The CDR3 DNA reads as TGTGCCAGCAGTTTAGGCGGGGGGGCCTTTCGAAATGAGCAGTTCTTC. Its protein product is CASSLGGGAFRNEQFF.

This clonotype was seen more than once but under ten times. The rearrangement uses TRBV12-3 or TRBV12-4 and TRBJ2-2; tentatively, D is TRBD1 (5 bases). Deletions cut 0 bases from V and 7 bases from J, with 12 bases between. This CDR3 contains 15 residues. This CDR3 reads CASSLARVSHGELFF. The DNA for the CDR3 is TGTGCCAGCAGTTTAGCCAGGGTGAGCCACGGGGAGCTGTTTTTT.

Here the CDR3 DNA reads TGTGCCAGCACCCCCAGGGAGGCTAGCGGTGGTGAGCAGTTCTTC. Protein product: CASTPREASGGEQFF. The chain joins TRBV7-2 to TRBJ2-1, with TRBD2 matching over 7 bases. The length of the CDR3 is 15 residues. Trimming took 7 bases from V and 9 from J; bases not matched to a gene: 15. Per the germline V gene, CDR1 is SGHTA and CDR2 is FQGNSA.

This clonotype occurred many times. The V call is TRBV27, the J call TRBJ1-6; D not resolved. CDR1 and CDR2 from the germline V gene are MNHEY and SMNVEV (reference sequence). V lost 7 bases to trimming and J lost 6 bases, with 10 bases between them. CDR3 length: 13 residues. CDR3 bases: TGTGCCAGCACGGGGTGGGGTAATTCACCCCTCCACTTT. It yields the protein CASTGWGNSPLHF.

This clonotype was counted at least ten times. The chain joins TRBV4-2 to TRBJ2-3, with a weak D call TRBD2 (5 bases). Trimming pared 1 base from V and 0 bases from J, leaving 26 bases between. CDR3 length: 21 amino acids. CDR1 is LGHNA and CDR2 is YNFKEQ in the germline V gene. The CDR3 DNA follows: TGTGCCAGCAGCCAAGTTGGAGGATTGCCAGAAGTGTGGGTTAGCACAGATACGCAGTATTTT. Translation: CASSQVGGLPEVWVSTDTQYF.

The CDR3 DNA follows: TGTGCCAGCAGTTTTGCCGGGCGGAACACCGGGGAGCTGTTTTTT. This gives the protein CASSFAGRNTGELFF. V usage is TRBV12-3 or TRBV12-4 and J usage is TRBJ2-2, with D uncertain. Between the trimmed V and J ends, which lost 3 bases and 1 base, there was a span of 9 bases. The CDR3 has 15 residues.

In this sample, this clonotype turned up a few times. The gene calls are TRBV7-3 and TRBJ2-5; TRBD1 agrees at 7 bases. V shed 5 bases and J 9 bases; nucleotides not matched to a gene: 9. Germline CDR1 is SGHTA and CDR2 is FQGTGA. This CDR3 region has 13 residues. The CDR3 DNA sequence: TGTGCCAGCAGCCGTCGTGAGGGGGCGGCCCAGTACTTC. This encodes CASSRREGAAQYF. Drawing the rest from reference TRBV7-3 and TRBJ2-5, the complete variable domain is GAGVSQTPSNKVTEKGKYVELRCDPISGHTALYWYRQSLGQGPEFLIYFQGTGAADDSGLPNDRFFAVRPEGSVSTLKIQRTERGDSAVYLCASSRREGAAQYFGPGTRLLVL.

The chain employs TRBV10-3 and TRBJ2-1; 8 bases are shared with TRBD2. The CDR3 totals 15 residues. V shed 2 bases, J shed 8 bases, and the junction held 8 bases outside the gene matches. The germline V gene has CDR1 ENHRY and CDR2 SYGVKD. CDR3 loop: CAISEASTSVDEQFF. CDR3 DNA: TGTGCCATCAGTGAGGCGTCGACTAGCGTCGATGAGCAGTTCTTC.

At least ten counts were recorded for this clonotype. J is TRBJ2-2 and V is TRBV7-9; tentative D call: TRBD2 (6 bases). The germline CDR1 and CDR2 sequences are SEHNR and FQNEAQ (reference sequence). The CDR3 loop spans 16 amino acids. The ends were cut back, 6 bases at V and 5 bases at J, with 19 bases in the middle. CDR3: CASRPTRSRGTGELFF. In DNA, the CDR3 is TGTGCCAGCAGACCAACTAGGTCCCGGGGGACCGGGGAGCTGTTTTTT.

This clonotype occurred many times. This chain connects TRBV7-9 to TRBJ2-5; TRBD1 or TRBD2 may be the D gene (5 bases each). The germline V and J ends were trimmed by 5 bases and 5 bases, with 18 bases remaining between them. Germline V gene sequence: CDR1 SEHNR, CDR2 FQNEAQ (reference sequence). This CDR3 spans 15 amino acids. The DNA of the CDR3 is TGTGCCAGCAGCGGGGCGGCGCCACCGGGGGAGACCCAGTACTTC. This encodes CASSGAAPPGETQYF.

This clonotype has more than one count but fewer than ten. The rearrangement joins TRBV12-3 or TRBV12-4 to TRBJ1-1, with 8 bases matching TRBD1. Germline trimming cut 3 bases from V and 6 bases from J; bases unmatched to any gene: 9. This CDR3 comprises 15 residues. As DNA, the CDR3 is TGTGCCAGCAGTTTTGGACAGGGTATAATCGCTGAAGCTTTCTTT. Amino acid sequence: CASSFGQGIIAEAFF.

The sample holds many counts of this clonotype. V usage is TRBV6-5 and J usage is TRBJ1-2; a weak D match, TRBD1 (6 bases). CDR3 length equals 14 residues. V was clipped by 5 bases and J by 4 bases, with 14 bases between them. From germline, CDR1 is MNHEY and CDR2 SVGAGI. CDR3: CASSRDRRVYGYTF. The CDR3 nucleotides are TGTGCCAGCAGTCGTGACAGGAGAGTCTATGGCTACACCTTC.

This clonotype was counted ten times or more. The rearrangement links TRBV7-9 to TRBJ1-4, with TRBD1 as a possible D gene (6 bases). The CDR3 length is 14 residues. V lost 4 bases and J 7 bases, leaving 13 bases between the germline ends. Germline CDR1 is SEHNR and CDR2 is FQNEAQ (reference sequence). In DNA form, the CDR3 reads TGTGCCAGCAGCTATACAGGGTCGGCTGAAAAACTGTTTTTT. Translated: CASSYTGSAEKLFF.

This clonotype has ten or more counts. The chain employs TRBV20-1 and TRBJ2-1, with 14 positions matching TRBD2. The germline V gene has CDR1 DFQATT and CDR2 SNEGSKA (reference sequence). V shed 6 bases and J 1 base; nucleotides not matched to a gene: 8. This CDR3 comprises 17 residues. CDR3 DNA: TGCAGTGCCCTGGGACTAGCGGGAGTAGGATCCTACAATGAGCAGTTCTTC. Translating it yields CSALGLAGVGSYNEQFF.

This clonotype was seen a few times. This sequence joins TRBV3-1 and TRBJ2-4, with D possibly being TRBD2 (5 bases). The germline V gene has CDR1 LGHDT and CDR2 YNNKEL (reference sequence). V was cut by 3 bases and J by 6 bases, with 18 bases left in between. CDR3 length: 16 amino acids. The CDR3 DNA reads as TGTGCCAGCAGCCATCTCGGACTCTCCAAGGGAAACATTCAGTACTTC. It codes for CASSHLGLSKGNIQYF.

This clonotype occurred many times. The chain employs TRBV4-3 and TRBJ1-6, with D maybe TRBD1 (5 bases). Germline assignment: CDR1 LGHNA and CDR2 YSLEER. V was shortened by 0 bases and J by 9 bases, with 21 bases between the two germline ends. The CDR3 contains 18 residues. The CDR3 DNA is TGCGCCAGCAGCCAAGATTCGGGGGGGACCTTCGTCCCTTCACCCCTCCACTTT. It specifies CASSQDSGGTFVPSPLHF.

This clonotype was seen a few times. V is TRBV6-2 or TRBV6-3 and J is TRBJ2-2, with no clear D. CDR3 length: 15 residues. Trimming cost V 0 bases and J 3 bases, with 8 bases left between them. Germline V gene sequence: CDR1 MNHEY, CDR2 SVGEGT. CDR3 DNA: TGTGCCAGCAGTTACTCGTCCGGGCACACCGGGGAGCTGTTTTTT. Translation: CASSYSSGHTGELFF.